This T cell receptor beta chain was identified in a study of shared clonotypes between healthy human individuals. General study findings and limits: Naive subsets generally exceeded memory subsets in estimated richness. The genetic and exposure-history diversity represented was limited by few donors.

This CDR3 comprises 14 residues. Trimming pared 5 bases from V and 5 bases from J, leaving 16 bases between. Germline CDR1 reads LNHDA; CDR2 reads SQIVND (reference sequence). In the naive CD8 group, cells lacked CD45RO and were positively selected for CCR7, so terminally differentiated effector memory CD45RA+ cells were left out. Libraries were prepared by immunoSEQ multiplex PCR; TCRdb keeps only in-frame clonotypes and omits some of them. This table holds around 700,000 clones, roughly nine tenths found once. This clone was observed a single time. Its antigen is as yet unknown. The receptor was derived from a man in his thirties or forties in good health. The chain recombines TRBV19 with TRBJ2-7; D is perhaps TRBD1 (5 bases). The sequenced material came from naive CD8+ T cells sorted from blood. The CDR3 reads CASSDVGPFDEQYF. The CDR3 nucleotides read TGTGCCAGTAGTGATGTGGGGCCGTTCGACGAGCAGTACTTC.